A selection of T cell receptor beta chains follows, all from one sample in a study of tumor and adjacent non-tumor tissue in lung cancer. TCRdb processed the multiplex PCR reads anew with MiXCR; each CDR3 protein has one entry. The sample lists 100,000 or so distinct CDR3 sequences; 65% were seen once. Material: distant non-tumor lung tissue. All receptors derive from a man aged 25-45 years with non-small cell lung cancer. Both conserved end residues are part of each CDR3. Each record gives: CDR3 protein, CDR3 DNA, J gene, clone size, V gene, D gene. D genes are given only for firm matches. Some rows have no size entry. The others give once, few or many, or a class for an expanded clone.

cdr3_aa: CASSVFGQGARSPLHF
cdr3_nt: TGTGCCAGCAGCGTCTTCGGACAGGGGGCTCGGTCACCCCTCCACTTT
j_call: TRBJ1-6
clone_size: many
v_call: TRBV14
d_call: TRBD1

cdr3_aa: CAGTFHDTQYF
cdr3_nt: TGTGCCGGCACTTTCCATGATACGCAGTATTTT
j_call: TRBJ2-3
clone_size: few
v_call: TRBV12-3/TRBV12-4
d_call: -

cdr3_aa: CASSYSEVGSYKQYF
cdr3_nt: TGTGCCAGCAGTTACTCTGAGGTGGGCTCCTATAAGCAGTACTTC
j_call: TRBJ2-7
clone_size: -
v_call: TRBV6-5
d_call: -

cdr3_aa: CASKRTYSGWEQYF
cdr3_nt: TGTGCCAGCAAAAGGACATATAGCGGATGGGAGCAATACTTC
j_call: TRBJ2-7
clone_size: -
v_call: TRBV6-5
d_call: -

cdr3_aa: CASSYFLAGGPDTQYF
cdr3_nt: TGTGCCAGCAGTTACTTTCTAGCGGGGGGGCCCGATACGCAGTATTTT
j_call: TRBJ2-3
clone_size: many
v_call: TRBV6-5
d_call: TRBD2

cdr3_aa: CASSSASFNGQFF
cdr3_nt: TGTGCCAGCAGTTCAGCCTCCTTCAATGGGCAGTTCTTC
j_call: TRBJ2-1
clone_size: -
v_call: TRBV6-2/TRBV6-3
d_call: -

cdr3_aa: CASRPQPPLAGAYEQYF
cdr3_nt: TGTGCAAGTCGCCCGCAACCTCCACTAGCGGGAGCCTACGAGCAGTACTTC
j_call: TRBJ2-7
clone_size: many
v_call: TRBV12-2
d_call: -

cdr3_aa: CSAARLAGERANEQFF
cdr3_nt: TGCAGTGCTGCCCGACTAGCGGGAGAAAGGGCCAATGAGCAGTTCTTC
j_call: TRBJ2-1
clone_size: many
v_call: TRBV20-1
d_call: TRBD2

cdr3_aa: CASGSGTGGGNQPQHF
cdr3_nt: TGCGCCAGCGGTTCAGGGACAGGGGGCGGAAATCAGCCCCAGCATTTT
j_call: TRBJ1-5
clone_size: -
v_call: TRBV10-2
d_call: TRBD1

cdr3_aa: CASSVTGPINF
cdr3_nt: TGTGCCAGCAGCGTTACAGGACCGATAAACTTC
j_call: TRBJ2-7
clone_size: few
v_call: TRBV11-2
d_call: -

cdr3_aa: CDSSRWGSETLYF
cdr3_nt: TGTGACAGCAGTCGTTGGGGGTCGGAGACCCTGTACTTC
j_call: TRBJ2-5
clone_size: -
v_call: TRBV6-5
d_call: -

cdr3_aa: CSVGSTGTNVLTF
cdr3_nt: TGCAGCGTGGGGAGTACTGGGACCAACGTCCTGACTTTC
j_call: TRBJ2-6
clone_size: -
v_call: TRBV29-1
d_call: -

cdr3_aa: CASSLGGRTSQEALYF
cdr3_nt: TGTGCCAGCAGCTTAGGAGGCCGTACATCCCAAGAGGCCCTGTACTTC
j_call: TRBJ2-5
clone_size: -
v_call: TRBV11-1
d_call: -

cdr3_aa: CNVVGRLGDEQYF
cdr3_nt: TGCAACGTTGTAGGGAGATTGGGGGACGAGCAGTACTTC
j_call: TRBJ2-7
clone_size: -
v_call: TRBV29-1
d_call: -

cdr3_aa: CASSSVTGGRLQETQYF
cdr3_nt: TGTGCCAGCAGCTCGGTAACTGGGGGGAGGCTACAGGAGACCCAGTACTTC
j_call: TRBJ2-5
clone_size: -
v_call: TRBV11-1
d_call: -

cdr3_aa: CDSSLIITGCTEAFF
cdr3_nt: TGTGACAGCAGTTTAATAATAACGGGATGCACTGAAGCTTTCTTT
j_call: TRBJ1-1
clone_size: -
v_call: TRBV12-3/TRBV12-4
d_call: -

cdr3_aa: CSAPLQGGDYGYTF
cdr3_nt: TGTAGTGCTCCTCTACAGGGAGGCGACTATGGCTACACCTTC
j_call: TRBJ1-2
clone_size: -
v_call: TRBV20-1
d_call: -

cdr3_aa: CASSTSLAGKDTQYF
cdr3_nt: TGTGCCAGCAGCACATCCTTGGCGGGGAAAGATACGCAGTATTTT
j_call: TRBJ2-3
clone_size: many
v_call: TRBV28
d_call: -

cdr3_aa: CASSLDRDIYYEQYF
cdr3_nt: TGTGCCAGCAGCTTAGATCGAGACATCTACTACGAGCAGTACTTC
j_call: TRBJ2-7
clone_size: large
v_call: TRBV11-2
d_call: -

cdr3_aa: CASSQLAQGTSF
cdr3_nt: TGTGCCAGCAGCCAATTGGCACAGGGGACTTCCTTT
j_call: TRBJ1-1
clone_size: -
v_call: TRBV5-4
d_call: TRBD1

cdr3_aa: CTSSLDGFGAQYF
cdr3_nt: TGTACCAGTAGCTTAGATGGTTTTGGGGCCCAGTACTTC
j_call: TRBJ2-5
clone_size: few
v_call: TRBV11-2
d_call: -

cdr3_aa: CSTPRGGEAYEHYF
cdr3_nt: TGCAGTACCCCCCGTGGCGGAGAAGCCTACGAGCACTATTTC
j_call: TRBJ2-7
clone_size: -
v_call: TRBV20-1
d_call: -

cdr3_aa: CASSVFRTEEGYTF
cdr3_nt: TGTGCCAGCAGCGTCTTCAGGACAGAAGAGGGCTACACCTTC
j_call: TRBJ1-2
clone_size: -
v_call: TRBV9
d_call: -

cdr3_aa: CASSPRGAGGRTDTQYF
cdr3_nt: TGTGCCAGTAGCCCCCGAGGAGCGGGGGGCAGGACAGATACGCAGTATTTT
j_call: TRBJ2-3
clone_size: few
v_call: TRBV19
d_call: TRBD2

cdr3_aa: CASSLTRDSPLHF
cdr3_nt: TGTGCCAGCAGTTTAACCAGAGATTCACCCCTCCACTTT
j_call: TRBJ1-6
clone_size: many
v_call: TRBV12-3/TRBV12-4
d_call: -

cdr3_aa: CSAIDPLPGAGANVLTF
cdr3_nt: TGCAGTGCTATAGATCCCCTCCCTGGGGCGGGGGCCAACGTCCTGACTTTC
j_call: TRBJ2-6
clone_size: -
v_call: TRBV20-1
d_call: -

cdr3_aa: CVSSLADRSSEQYF
cdr3_nt: TGTGTCAGCAGCTTGGCCGACAGGTCGAGCGAGCAGTACTTC
j_call: TRBJ2-7
clone_size: -
v_call: TRBV5-5
d_call: -

cdr3_aa: CASSKKVHGDEHFF
cdr3_nt: TGTGCCAGCAGCAAAAAAGTCCATGGAGATGAGCACTTCTTC
j_call: TRBJ2-1
clone_size: -
v_call: TRBV11-2
d_call: -

cdr3_aa: CANSLRTGGDTQYF
cdr3_nt: TGTGCCAACAGCCTTCGGACGGGAGGAGATACGCAGTATTTT
j_call: TRBJ2-3
clone_size: -
v_call: TRBV28
d_call: TRBD2

cdr3_aa: CAGSSPGDTEAVF
cdr3_nt: TGTGCCGGCAGTTCTCCAGGGGACACTGAAGCTGTCTTT
j_call: TRBJ1-1
clone_size: -
v_call: TRBV11-3
d_call: -

cdr3_aa: CASSHSGRWQAYGYTF
cdr3_nt: TGCGCCAGCAGCCACTCGGGACGTTGGCAGGCGTATGGCTACACCTTC
j_call: TRBJ1-2
clone_size: many
v_call: TRBV4-3
d_call: -

cdr3_aa: CASSPNSGGTDYGYTF
cdr3_nt: TGTGCCAGCAGCCCTAACTCTGGGGGGACCGACTATGGCTACACCTTC
j_call: TRBJ1-2
clone_size: many
v_call: TRBV4-2
d_call: -

cdr3_aa: CAIDSGGRVNEQFF
cdr3_nt: TGTGCCATCGATAGCGGGGGCCGAGTCAATGAGCAGTTCTTC
j_call: TRBJ2-1
clone_size: many
v_call: TRBV10-3
d_call: TRBD2

cdr3_aa: CVSSQGVYGYTF
cdr3_nt: TGTGTCAGCAGCCAGGGAGTCTATGGCTACACCTTC
j_call: TRBJ1-2
clone_size: -
v_call: TRBV6-2/TRBV6-3
d_call: -

cdr3_aa: CASSFRVGGRGGTQYF
cdr3_nt: TGTGCCAGCAGCTTTCGAGTGGGGGGCCGGGGAGGTACGCAGTATTTT
j_call: TRBJ2-3
clone_size: -
v_call: TRBV11-2
d_call: -

cdr3_aa: CASSLDEGVRETLYF
cdr3_nt: TGTGCCAGCAGCTTAGATGAGGGGGTAAGAGAGACCCTGTACTTC
j_call: TRBJ2-5
clone_size: -
v_call: TRBV11-3
d_call: -

cdr3_aa: CSAKTTGYGHTF
cdr3_nt: TGCAGTGCTAAGACGACCGGCTATGGCCACACCTTC
j_call: TRBJ1-2
clone_size: -
v_call: TRBV20-1
d_call: -

cdr3_aa: CSAGPPRAAGQPQHF
cdr3_nt: TGCAGTGCTGGACCCCCTCGAGCGGCGGGTCAGCCCCAGCATTTT
j_call: TRBJ1-5
clone_size: -
v_call: TRBV20-1
d_call: -

cdr3_aa: CACSQDPRGIYEQYF
cdr3_nt: TGCGCCTGCAGCCAAGATCCAAGGGGGATCTACGAGCAGTACTTC
j_call: TRBJ2-7
clone_size: once
v_call: TRBV4-1
d_call: -

cdr3_aa: CSASGQGVNTEAFF
cdr3_nt: TGCAGTGCTAGTGGACAGGGCGTGAACACTGAAGCTTTCTTT
j_call: TRBJ1-1
clone_size: many
v_call: TRBV20-1
d_call: TRBD1

cdr3_aa: CASSYGTNTGQLFF
cdr3_nt: TGTGCGAGCAGCTATGGAACCAACACCGGGCAGCTGTTTTTT
j_call: TRBJ2-2
clone_size: few
v_call: TRBV11-2
d_call: -

cdr3_aa: CASSLDRGGYTF
cdr3_nt: TGTGCCAGCAGCTTAGATCGAGGGGGCTACACCTTC
j_call: TRBJ1-2
clone_size: medium-sized
v_call: TRBV11-2
d_call: -

cdr3_aa: CTSSLGGNTQYF
cdr3_nt: TGTACCAGCAGCTTGGGGGGGAATACGCAGTACTTT
j_call: TRBJ2-3
clone_size: -
v_call: TRBV11-2
d_call: TRBD2

cdr3_aa: CASSSDMVGPDEKLFF
cdr3_nt: TGTGCCAGCAGCTCGGACATGGTTGGGCCTGATGAAAAACTGTTTTTT
j_call: TRBJ1-4
clone_size: -
v_call: TRBV7-9
d_call: -

cdr3_aa: CSAKASRQGNYDYTF
cdr3_nt: TGCAGTGCTAAAGCTTCGAGACAGGGAAACTATGACTACACCTTC
j_call: TRBJ1-2
clone_size: -
v_call: TRBV20-1
d_call: TRBD1

cdr3_aa: CASRGGWDESQHF
cdr3_nt: TGTGCCAGCAGAGGCGGGTGGGATGAGTCCCAGCATTTT
j_call: TRBJ1-5
clone_size: -
v_call: TRBV12-3/TRBV12-4
d_call: -

cdr3_aa: CASSLIVGSSYDEQFF
cdr3_nt: TGTGCCAGCAGCTTAATCGTGGGGAGCTCCTACGATGAGCAGTTCTTC
j_call: TRBJ2-1
clone_size: -
v_call: TRBV7-8
d_call: -

cdr3_aa: CASSLEATATNEKLFF
cdr3_nt: TGTGCCAGCAGCTTGGAGGCGACAGCAACTAATGAAAAACTGTTTTTT
j_call: TRBJ1-4
clone_size: many
v_call: TRBV5-4
d_call: -

cdr3_aa: CASSEGRYTF
cdr3_nt: TGTGCCAGCAGTGAGGGGAGATACACCTTC
j_call: TRBJ1-2
clone_size: once
v_call: TRBV25-1
d_call: -

cdr3_aa: CASSSFLAGSEQYF
cdr3_nt: TGCGCCAGCAGTTCTTTTCTAGCGGGAAGCGAGCAGTACTTC
j_call: TRBJ2-7
clone_size: many
v_call: TRBV10-1
d_call: TRBD2

cdr3_aa: CSGKLAGARERYF
cdr3_nt: TGCAGTGGGAAACTAGCGGGAGCAAGGGAACGGTACTTC
j_call: TRBJ2-7
clone_size: -
v_call: TRBV20-1
d_call: TRBD2

cdr3_aa: CSDRQGSGEQFF
cdr3_nt: TGCAGCGACCGACAGGGTTCAGGGGAGCAGTTCTTC
j_call: TRBJ2-1
clone_size: many
v_call: TRBV29-1
d_call: TRBD1

cdr3_aa: CASNPLTSPGKLFF
cdr3_nt: TGTGCCAGCAATCCATTGACTAGCCCCGGGAAGCTGTTTTTT
j_call: TRBJ2-2
clone_size: once
v_call: TRBV12-3/TRBV12-4
d_call: TRBD2

cdr3_aa: CTSSQDWDEEEIQYF
cdr3_nt: TGCACCAGCAGCCAAGATTGGGATGAGGAAGAGATCCAGTACTTC
j_call: TRBJ2-5
clone_size: -
v_call: TRBV4-1
d_call: -

cdr3_aa: CASSPNFWEKGTKTQYF
cdr3_nt: TGTGCCAGCAGCCCGAACTTTTGGGAGAAGGGCACGAAGACCCAGTACTTC
j_call: TRBJ2-5
clone_size: few
v_call: TRBV11-2
d_call: -